One and the same sample provided the 13 T cell receptor beta chains below, sequenced in a study of T cell responses to AZD1222 COVID-19 vaccine (dated by TCRdb to about 2021). The sample's time point label, decoded: about 28 days (+/-7) after the second vaccine dose. The library was generated by the immunoSEQ multiplex PCR assay. Here the immuneACCESS table is served through TCRdb, limited to in-frame sequences with V and J called. Missing clones are a known gap in these copies; in checked studies unresolved V genes cover under half, and the rest lacks a known reason. This sample holds tens of thousands of clones; roughly four fifths were observed only once. The ten biggest clones cover roughly 25% of the sample. This specimen consisted of peripheral blood, obtained 28 days after the second AZD1222 dose. These receptors were obtained from an adult who received the AZD1222 COVID-19 vaccine.

The chain employs TRBV28 and TRBJ2-7; possible D gene TRBD2, 6 bases. Trimming took 7 bases from V and 1 from J, leaving 14 bases between them. The CDR3 has 14 residues. From germline, CDR1 is MDHEN and CDR2 SYDVKM. The CDR3 spells CASTAAGGSYEQYF. The CDR3 DNA reads TGTGCCAGCACCGCAGCGGGTGGTTCCTACGAGCAGTACTTC.

The chain employs TRBV11-1 and TRBJ1-1; D unresolved. Germline CDR1 is SGHAT and CDR2 is FQDESV (reference sequence). V was cut by 5 bases and J by 1 base, with 17 bases left in between. The CDR3 length is 16 residues. The CDR3 loop is CASSARFSGRNTEAFF. In DNA, the CDR3 is TGTGCCAGCAGCGCCCGATTCTCGGGCAGGAACACTGAAGCTTTCTTT.

The gene calls are TRBV28 and TRBJ2-5; a weak D match, TRBD2 (6 bases). Trimming removed 4 bases at V and 0 bases at J, with 18 bases between. Germline CDR1 is MDHEN and CDR2 is SYDVKM. CDR3 length: 17 residues. The CDR3 region is CASSSSISGRYQETQYF. The CDR3 DNA sequence: TGTGCCAGCAGTTCGTCTATTAGCGGCCGCTACCAAGAGACCCAGTACTTC. The variable domain in full, with the rest retrieved from reference TRBV28 and TRBJ2-5, is DVKVTQSSRYLVKRTGEKVFLECVQDMDHENMFWYRQDPGLGLRLIYFSYDVKMKEKGDIPEGYSVSREKKERFSLILESASTNQTSMYLCASSSSISGRYQETQYFGPGTRLLVL.

The chain couples TRBV5-6 to TRBJ2-7, with 7 bases aligning to TRBD1. This CDR3 has 15 amino acids. The ends lost 3 bases at V and 3 bases at J; junction bases unmatched: 9. The germline CDR1 and CDR2 sequences are SGHDT and YYEEEE. This CDR3 reads CASSSQGQLHYEQYF. CDR3 sequence (DNA): TGTGCCAGCAGCTCCCAGGGACAGCTCCACTACGAGCAGTACTTC.

The rearrangement uses TRBV10-3 and TRBJ1-4; a possible D gene is TRBD1 (5 bases). This CDR3 region has 16 residues. Between the trimmed V and J ends, which lost 4 bases and 5 bases, there was a span of 17 bases. From germline, CDR1 is ENHRY and CDR2 SYGVKD. This chain's CDR3 is CAISAFSGRGNEKLFF. Here the CDR3 DNA reads TGTGCCATCAGTGCATTTTCAGGGAGGGGAAATGAAAAACTGTTTTTT.

This sequence joins TRBV24-1 and TRBJ1-5; 8 bases fit TRBD1. There are 15 residues in the CDR3. Trimming at V came to 5 bases and at J to 6 bases, leaving 8 bases not matched to a gene. The germline V gene encodes CDR1 KGHDR and CDR2 SFDVKD. The CDR3 sequence: CATSGPGGGSQPQHF. Written as DNA, the CDR3 is TGTGCCACCAGTGGCCCAGGGGGCGGGAGTCAGCCCCAGCATTTT.

The CDR3 nucleotides are TGTGCCAGCAGTCCACACTATAGCGGTGAGCAGTTCTTC. The encoded protein is CASSPHYSGEQFF. This rearrangement joins TRBV28 to TRBJ2-1, with a weak D call TRBD2 (6 bases). V was cut by 5 bases and J by 9 bases, with 14 bases left in between. The CDR3 totals 13 residues. Germline CDR1 is MDHEN and CDR2 is SYDVKM.

The chain couples TRBV9 to TRBJ1-2; D is undetermined. The CDR3 is made up of 13 amino acids. V gave up 3 bases and J gave up 3 bases, with 9 bases separating them. CDR1 is SGDLS, CDR2 YYNGEE, per germline. The CDR3 bases are TGTGCCAGCAGCGCCCCCCCCTACTATGGCTACACCTTC. Its translation is CASSAPPYYGYTF. The full variable domain, completed using reference TRBV9 and TRBJ1-2, is DSGVTQTPKHLITATGQRVTLRCSPRSGDLSVYWYQQSLDQGLQFLIQYYNGEERAKGNILERFSAQQFPDLHSELNLSSLELGDSALYFCASSAPPYYGYTFGSGTRLTVV.

J is TRBJ1-5 and V is TRBV30; maybe TRBD1 (5 bases). The CDR3 extends over 13 amino acids. V was clipped by 4 bases and J by 7 bases, with 14 bases between them. CDR1 and CDR2 (germline): GTSNPN, SVGIG (reference sequence). CDR3 amino acids: CAWTKTGLQPQHF. CDR3 sequence (DNA): TGTGCCTGGACGAAGACGGGGCTGCAGCCCCAGCATTTT.

The V call is TRBV4-3, the J call TRBJ2-1; TRBD2 matches 12 bases. The germline V gene encodes CDR1 LGHNA and CDR2 YSLEER. The CDR3 totals 19 residues. V lost 0 bases to trimming and J lost 0 bases; unmatched junction nucleotides: 6. The chain's CDR3 is CASSQDRTSGTSSYNEQFF. In DNA form, the CDR3 reads TGCGCCAGCAGCCAAGATAGGACTAGCGGGACCAGCTCCTACAATGAGCAGTTCTTC.

The sample holds a few counts of this clone. The gene calls are TRBV11-2 and TRBJ2-2; 11 bases map to TRBD2. This CDR3 is 17 amino acids long. The V segment lost 6 bases and the J segment 8 bases; nucleotides outside the gene matches: 14. In germline, CDR1 is SGHAT, CDR2 FQNNGV. The CDR3 DNA follows: TGTGCCAGCAGAAGTCCGGGACTAGCGGTTCTCGTAGGGGAGCTGTTTTTT. Its protein is CASRSPGLAVLVGELFF.

The chain couples TRBV6-5 to TRBJ1-5, with a possible D match to TRBD1 (5 bases). The CDR3 length is 15 residues. Trimming took 0 bases from V and 4 from J, leaving 10 bases between them. Germline-derived CDR1 and CDR2 are MNHEY and SVGAGI. CDR3 sequence reads: CASSYSGQLNQPQHF. The CDR3 nucleotides are TGTGCCAGCAGTTACTCGGGGCAGCTAAATCAGCCCCAGCATTTT.

The V and J genes are TRBV7-2 and TRBJ2-7; no firm D call. Germline-derived CDR1 and CDR2 are SGHTA and FQGNSA. The CDR3 runs 11 residues. Trimming left V 2 bases short and J 6 bases short, with 5 bases between. The chain's CDR3 is CASSLYLEQYF. Here the CDR3 DNA reads TGTGCCAGCAGCTTATACCTCGAGCAGTACTTC.